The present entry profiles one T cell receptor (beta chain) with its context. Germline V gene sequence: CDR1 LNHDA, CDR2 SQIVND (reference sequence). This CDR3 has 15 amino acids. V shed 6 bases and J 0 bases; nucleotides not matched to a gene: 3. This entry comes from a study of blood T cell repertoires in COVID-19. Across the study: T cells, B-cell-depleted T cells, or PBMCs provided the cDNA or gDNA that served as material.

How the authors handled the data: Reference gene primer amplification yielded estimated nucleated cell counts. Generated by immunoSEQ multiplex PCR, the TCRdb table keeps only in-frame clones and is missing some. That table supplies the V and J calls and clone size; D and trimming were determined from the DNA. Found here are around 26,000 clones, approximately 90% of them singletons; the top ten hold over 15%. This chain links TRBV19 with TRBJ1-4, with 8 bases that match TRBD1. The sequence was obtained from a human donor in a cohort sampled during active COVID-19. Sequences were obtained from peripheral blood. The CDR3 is CASRDRGATNEKLFF. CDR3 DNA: TGTGCCAGTAGAGACAGGGGAGCAACTAATGAAAAACTGTTTTTT.